Shown below are 12 T cell receptor beta chains from a single sample sequenced in a study of CXCR3-negative and CXCR3-positive naive CD8 T cells. Study results and limitations: CXCR3-negative naive cells had less hydrophobic TRB CDR3s than did CXCR3-positive naive cells.

The TRB libraries of cDNA were built by UMI-labeled 5' RACE. No DNA is given; TCRdb re-called the 5' RACE reads and lists each CDR3 protein once. The sample is made up of approximately 48,000 distinct CDR3 sequences, and the top ten hold 0.56% of it. These receptors are not linked to any known antigen. Sequences were obtained from naive CXCR3+ CD8+ T cells from blood. Sample subset: CD45RO-CCR7+CD27+CD95- naive CD8+ T cells expressing CXCR3 (TNR3+). The receptors were gathered from a human donor in good health. Some clones in this sample may be carry-over from other donors' samples.

This chain links TRBV7-6 with TRBJ2-7; the D call of TRBD1 rests on TCRdb alone, since no DNA is present to check it. CDR3 length: 19 amino acids. CDR1 SGHVS and CDR2 FNYEAQ come from the germline V gene. The CDR3 spells CASSLEGPGVEKRVYEQYF.

This chain connects TRBV10-3 to TRBJ2-1. CDR1 is ENHRY, CDR2 SYGVKD, per germline. The CDR3 extends over 13 amino acids. This CDR3 is CASRVGSSNEQFF.

The gene calls are TRBV7-8 and TRBJ1-1. This CDR3 has 13 amino acids. The germline CDR1 and CDR2 sequences are SGHVS and FQNEAQ. The CDR3 loop is CASSLWESREAFF. The whole variable domain, remainder taken from reference TRBV7-8 and TRBJ1-1, is GAGVSQSPRYKVAKRGQDVALRCDPISGHVSLFWYQQALGQGPEFLTYFQNEAQLDKSGLPSDRFFAERPEGSVSTLKIQRTQQEDSAVYLCASSLWESREAFFGQGTRLTVV.

The chain couples TRBV20-1 to TRBJ2-7; no DNA is available, so the TRBD1 call from TCRdb remains unchecked. This CDR3 comprises 14 residues. Germline V gene lookup returns CDR1 DFQATT and CDR2 SNEGSKA (reference sequence). The CDR3 loop is CSAREGAASYEQYF.

The gene calls are TRBV7-9 and TRBJ2-7. Germline CDR1 is SEHNR and CDR2 is FQNEAQ (reference sequence). The CDR3 loop spans 12 amino acids. The CDR3 is CASTEITHEQYF.

CDR3 region: CASSPTLDLEDTQYF. This rearrangement joins TRBV7-9 to TRBJ2-3; as DNA is missing, the TRBD1 call by TCRdb cannot be tested. The length of the CDR3 is 15 residues. Germline V gene data show CDR1 as SEHNR and CDR2 as FQNEAQ (reference sequence).

The V gene is TRBV29-1, the J gene TRBJ2-3; TCRdb's D call of TRBD1 is untestable without DNA. Germline CDR1 and CDR2: SQVTM and ANQGSEA. The CDR3 length is 14 residues. The CDR3: CSVERAQATDTQYF.

V gene TRBV16 combines with J gene TRBJ1-5. The CDR3 is 15 amino acids. In germline, CDR1 is KGHSY, CDR2 FQNENV. CDR3: CASSQRSVSNQPQHF.

V gene TRBV6-2 or TRBV6-3 combines with J gene TRBJ2-6; TCRdb's D call, TRBD2, is unchecked because there is no DNA. Germline V CDR1 and CDR2: MNHEY, SVGEGT. The CDR3 extends over 16 amino acids. This chain's CDR3 is CASSYSWRTGANVLTF.

The gene calls are TRBV30 and TRBJ2-2; TCRdb's assignment of TRBD1 cannot be checked, as there is no DNA. This CDR3 comprises 14 residues. CDR1 is GTSNPN and CDR2 is SVGIG in the germline V gene (reference sequence). The CDR3 sequence is CAWSVGDPSGELFF.

The chain combines TRBV5-6 with TRBJ2-5; the D call of TRBD1 rests on TCRdb alone, since no DNA is present to check it. The germline gives CDR1 SGHDT, CDR2 YYEEEE. The CDR3 sequence is 14 residues long. CDR3 sequence reads: CASSLRVSAETQYF.

V is TRBV7-6 and J is TRBJ2-7; TCRdb's D gene call, TRBD2, goes unchecked for lack of DNA. The CDR3 has 15 amino acids. The germline V gene encodes CDR1 SGHVS and CDR2 FNYEAQ. CDR3 region: CASSDIRERASEQYF. Supplemented by reference TRBV7-6 and TRBJ2-7, the full variable domain reads GAGVSQSPRYKVTKRGQDVALRCDPISGHVSLYWYRQALGQGPEFLTYFNYEAQQDKSGLPNDRFSAERPEGSISTLTIQRTEQRDSAMYRCASSDIRERASEQYFGPGTRLTVT.